This is a list of T cell receptor beta chains from one sample in a study of shared clonotypes between healthy human individuals. Sequencing was performed with immunoSEQ multiplex PCR; in TCRdb, only in-frame clones are kept and a portion is missing. The table lists about 2.1 million clones, around 93% of them singletons. The specimen was naive CD8+ T cells from PBMCs. The receptor source for this set is a man younger than 35 in good health. Some clones in this sample may be carry-over from other donors' samples. The CDR3 runs from the conserved cysteine through the conserved F or W. The D gene is left open where the match is weak. Rows may omit the clone size; those that give it use once, few, many or a size class.

D,size,V,J,DNA,CDR3
.,.,TRBV7-8,TRBJ1-4,TGTGCCAGCAGCTTAGTAGGCGGGATTAATGAAAAACTGTTTTTT,CASSLVGGINEKLFF
.,.,TRBV9,TRBJ2-3,TGTGCCAGCAGCGTAGGCTACAGCGGCACAGATACGCAGTATTTT,CASSVGYSGTDTQYF
.,.,TRBV7-9,TRBJ2-4,TGTGCCAGCGGTCCAGGAGGTAAAAACATTCAGTACTTC,CASGPGGKNIQYF
TRBD2,.,TRBV10-2,TRBJ2-5,TGCGCCAGCGGAGACGAGGATTGGGAGGGGGAGACCCAGTACTTC,CASGDEDWEGETQYF
.,.,TRBV7-6,TRBJ2-2,TGTGCCAGCAGCTCCAGCGGAGCAAACGGCGGGGAGCTGTTTTTT,CASSSSGANGGELFF
.,.,TRBV28,TRBJ1-1,TGTGCCAGCAGGCAGACAGTCATGAACACTGAAGCTTTCTTT,CASRQTVMNTEAFF
.,once,TRBV6-5,TRBJ1-1,TGTGCCAGCAGTTACGGTCCGGGGGGTACTGAAGCTTTCTTT,CASSYGPGGTEAFF
TRBD2,.,TRBV29-1,TRBJ2-5,TGCAGCGTGCGGGGGATGGAGGAGACCCAGTACTTC,CSVRGMEETQYF
.,once,TRBV30,TRBJ1-2,TGTGCCTGGAGTGTATTTACAGGGTACTATGGCTACACCTTC,CAWSVFTGYYGYTF
.,.,TRBV29-1,TRBJ2-7,TGCAGCGTGCGGAGCAGGGGAGGCGAGCAGTACTTC,CSVRSRGGEQYF
.,.,TRBV7-3,TRBJ2-3,TGTGCCAGTCAGGCAGGGTTCTCCACAGATACGCAGTATTTT,CASQAGFSTDTQYF
TRBD1,.,TRBV7-6,TRBJ1-5,TGTGCCAGCAGCCCAGTGGGACAGGGGAATCAGCCCCAGCATTTT,CASSPVGQGNQPQHF
.,.,TRBV28,TRBJ2-7,TGTGCCAGCAGTTTAAGGGACGGCTACGAGCAGTACTTC,CASSLRDGYEQYF
.,.,TRBV5-6,TRBJ1-2,TGTGCCAGCAGCCCCGCCCCGACAGGTCTGGCCGGCTACACCTTC,CASSPAPTGLAGYTF
TRBD2,.,TRBV15,TRBJ2-1,TGTGCCACCAGCAAAAGGGTACTAGCGGCCCGGGGGGAGCAGTTCTTC,CATSKRVLAARGEQFF
.,.,TRBV4-1,TRBJ1-3,TGCGCCAGCAGCCAAGTTGGCCCTCACGGAAACACCATATATTTT,CASSQVGPHGNTIYF
TRBD2,.,TRBV2,TRBJ2-2,TGTGCCAGCAGTCCCCGACTAGCGGCTAACACCGGGGAGCTGTTTTTT,CASSPRLAANTGELFF
.,.,TRBV11-2,TRBJ2-1,TGTGCCAGCAGCCCCTTCATCCGGGACGCGTACAATGAGCAGTTCTTC,CASSPFIRDAYNEQFF
.,.,TRBV11-2,TRBJ2-1,TGTGCCAGCAGCTTAGAACCGTCCTCCTACAATGAGCAGTTCTTC,CASSLEPSSYNEQFF
.,.,TRBV28,TRBJ2-1,TGTGCCAGCAGTTTATTCGCCGGGGATGAGCAGTTCTTC,CASSLFAGDEQFF
.,.,TRBV18,TRBJ2-7,TGTGCCAGCTCACCATCAAACAACTACGAGCAGTACTTC,CASSPSNNYEQYF
TRBD2,.,TRBV4-3,TRBJ2-7,TGCGCCAGCAGCCAAAGTTCGCGGGAGCTTTCTCTGGGGCAGTACTTC,CASSQSSRELSLGQYF
.,.,TRBV27,TRBJ2-2,TGTGCCAGCAGTTTATTGGCCGGGGAGCTGTTTTTT,CASSLLAGELFF
.,.,TRBV1,TRBJ1-3,TGCACCAGCAGCCACGTAACAGGGGAGGCTGGAAACACCATATATTTT,CTSSHVTGEAGNTIYF
.,.,TRBV27,TRBJ2-1,TGTGCCAGCAGTCCCTCCGAGACCGTGGAGCAGTTCTTC,CASSPSETVEQFF
.,.,TRBV27,TRBJ2-1,TGTGCCAGCAGTTTACTCGGGGAACGGAATGAGCAGTTCTTC,CASSLLGERNEQFF
.,.,TRBV5-8,TRBJ1-5,TGTGCCAGCCTTACGGGACGGAGCAATCAGCCCCAGCATTTT,CASLTGRSNQPQHF
.,.,TRBV30,TRBJ2-1,TGTGCCTGGGGGCAGGGGCTCCCCAATGAGCAGTTCTTC,CAWGQGLPNEQFF
.,.,TRBV27,TRBJ2-3,TGTGCCAGCTCCTCTAGGTATACGCAGTATTTT,CASSSRYTQYF
TRBD2,.,TRBV5-6,TRBJ2-7,TGTGCCAGCAGCTTGAGCCAGGGGATGGGGATAGCGGGGACCTACGAGCAGTACTTC,CASSLSQGMGIAGTYEQYF
.,once,TRBV19,TRBJ2-1,TGTGCTACAACGGCGGCTAGAGCGGCGGGTGAGCAGTTCTTC,CATTAARAAGEQFF
TRBD1,.,TRBV5-6,TRBJ1-2,TGTGCCAGCAGCTACTCCGGGACAGGGTACTATGGCTACACCTTC,CASSYSGTGYYGYTF
TRBD2,once,TRBV7-9,TRBJ2-7,TGTGCCAGCAGCTCCACCACTAGCGGGGGTTACGAGCAGTACTTC,CASSSTTSGGYEQYF
TRBD2,.,TRBV27,TRBJ2-3,TGTGCCAGCAGTTTAATCACACTAGCGGGAGGGGGGATGGATACGCAGTATTTT,CASSLITLAGGGMDTQYF
.,.,TRBV27,TRBJ1-1,TGTGCCAGCAGTTTAAGTCCGGAAACGAACACTGAAGCTTTCTTT,CASSLSPETNTEAFF
.,.,TRBV4-1,TRBJ2-1,TGCGCCAGCAGCCAAGCGGCCGAAAACCCCTTTCCGCTGGGTGAGCAGTTCTTC,CASSQAAENPFPLGEQFF
.,.,TRBV7-3,TRBJ2-7,TGTGCCAGCGTCGGGTGCGGTGTAACCTACGAGCAGTACTTC,CASVGCGVTYEQYF
.,.,TRBV7-3,TRBJ2-5,TGTGCCAGCTCGTTGGCGGGAACCCAAGAGACCCAGTACTTC,CASSLAGTQETQYF
TRBD1,.,TRBV7-9,TRBJ2-1,TGTGCCAGCACCGTACAGGGGGGTCCCAATGAGCAGTTCTTC,CASTVQGGPNEQFF
.,.,TRBV6-5,TRBJ2-2,TGTGCCAGCAGTCCCGGGTCCCTGGGCACCGGGGAGCTGTTTTTT,CASSPGSLGTGELFF
.,few,TRBV27,TRBJ1-5,TGTGCCAGCAGTTTCCGCAGGGACCGCAATCAGCCCCAGCATTTT,CASSFRRDRNQPQHF